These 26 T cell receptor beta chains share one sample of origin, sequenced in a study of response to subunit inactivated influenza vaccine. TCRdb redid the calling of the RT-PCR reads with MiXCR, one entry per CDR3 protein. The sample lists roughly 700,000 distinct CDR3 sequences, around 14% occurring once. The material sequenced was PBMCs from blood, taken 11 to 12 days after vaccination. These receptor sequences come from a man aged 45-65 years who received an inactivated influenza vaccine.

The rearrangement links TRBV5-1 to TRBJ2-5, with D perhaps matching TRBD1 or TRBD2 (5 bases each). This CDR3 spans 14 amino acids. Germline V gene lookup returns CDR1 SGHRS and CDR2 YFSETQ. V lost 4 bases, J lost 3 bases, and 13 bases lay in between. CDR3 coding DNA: TGCGCCAGCAGCCAAGGGACGGCAAAAGAGACCCAGTACTTC. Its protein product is CASSQGTAKETQYF.

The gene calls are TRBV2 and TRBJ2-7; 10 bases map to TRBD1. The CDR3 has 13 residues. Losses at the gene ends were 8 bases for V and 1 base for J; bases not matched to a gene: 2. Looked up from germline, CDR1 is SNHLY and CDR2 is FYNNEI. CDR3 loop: CASGTGESYEQYF. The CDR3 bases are TGTGCCAGCGGGACAGGGGAGTCCTACGAGCAGTACTTC.

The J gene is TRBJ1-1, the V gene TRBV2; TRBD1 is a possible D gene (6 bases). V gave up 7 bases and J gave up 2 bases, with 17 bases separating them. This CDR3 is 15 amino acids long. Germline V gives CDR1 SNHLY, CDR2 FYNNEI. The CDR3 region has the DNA TGTGCCAGCATCCTTGATTCCAGGGGTAACACTGAAGCTTTCTTT. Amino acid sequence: CASILDSRGNTEAFF.

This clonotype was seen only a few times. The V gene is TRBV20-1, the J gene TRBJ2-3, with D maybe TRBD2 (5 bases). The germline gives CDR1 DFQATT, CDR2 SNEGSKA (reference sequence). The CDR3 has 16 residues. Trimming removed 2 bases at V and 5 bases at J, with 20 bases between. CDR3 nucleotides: TGCAGTGCTAGATCCCCGACTAACTCCCCCGGAGATACGCAGTATTTT. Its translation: CSARSPTNSPGDTQYF.

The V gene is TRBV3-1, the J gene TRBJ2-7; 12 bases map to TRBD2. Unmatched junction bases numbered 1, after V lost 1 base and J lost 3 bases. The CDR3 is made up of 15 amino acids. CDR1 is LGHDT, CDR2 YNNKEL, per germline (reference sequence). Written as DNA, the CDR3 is TGTGCCAGCAGCCAAGCGACTAGCGGGGGCTACGAGCAGTACTTC. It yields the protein CASSQATSGGYEQYF.

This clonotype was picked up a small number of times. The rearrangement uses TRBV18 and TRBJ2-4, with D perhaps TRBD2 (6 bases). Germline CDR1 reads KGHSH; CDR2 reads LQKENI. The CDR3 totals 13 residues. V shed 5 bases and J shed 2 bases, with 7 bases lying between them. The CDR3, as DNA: TGTGCCAGCTCAGCGGGATCCAAAAACATTCAGTACTTC. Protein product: CASSAGSKNIQYF.

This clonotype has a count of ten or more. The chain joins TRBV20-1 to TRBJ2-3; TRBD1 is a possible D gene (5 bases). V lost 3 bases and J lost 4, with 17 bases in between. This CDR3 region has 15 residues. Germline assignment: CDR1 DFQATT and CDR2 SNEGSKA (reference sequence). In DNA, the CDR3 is TGCAGTGCTAGTATAGTTTTGCAGGGATCAGATACGCAGTATTTT. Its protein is CSASIVLQGSDTQYF.

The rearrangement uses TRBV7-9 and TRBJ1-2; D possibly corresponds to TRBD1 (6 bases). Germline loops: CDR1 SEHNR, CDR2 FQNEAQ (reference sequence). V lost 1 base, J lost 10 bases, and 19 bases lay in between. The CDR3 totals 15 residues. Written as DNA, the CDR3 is TGTGCCAGCAGCTTAGGAGGCGGGGGCAGGGAACACTACACCTTC. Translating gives CASSLGGGGREHYTF.

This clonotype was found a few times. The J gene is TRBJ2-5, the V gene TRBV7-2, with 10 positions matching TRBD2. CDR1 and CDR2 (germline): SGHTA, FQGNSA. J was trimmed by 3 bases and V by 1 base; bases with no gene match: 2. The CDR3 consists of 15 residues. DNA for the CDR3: TGTGCCAGCAGCTTAGTAACTAGCGGGAAAGAGACCCAGTACTTC. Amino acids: CASSLVTSGKETQYF.

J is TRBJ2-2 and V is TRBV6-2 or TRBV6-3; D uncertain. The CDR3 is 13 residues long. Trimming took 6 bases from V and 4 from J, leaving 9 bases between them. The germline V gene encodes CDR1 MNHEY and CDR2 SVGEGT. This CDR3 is CASSPLSTGELFF. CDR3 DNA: TGTGCCAGCAGCCCCCTCAGCACCGGGGAGCTGTTTTTT.

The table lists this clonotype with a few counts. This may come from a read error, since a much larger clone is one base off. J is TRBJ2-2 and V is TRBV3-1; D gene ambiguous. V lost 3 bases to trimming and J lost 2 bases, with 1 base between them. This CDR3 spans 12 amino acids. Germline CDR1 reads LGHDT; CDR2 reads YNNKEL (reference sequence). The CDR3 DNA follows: TGTGCCAGCAGCCACAACACCGGGGAGCTGTTTTTT. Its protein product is CASSHNTGELFF.

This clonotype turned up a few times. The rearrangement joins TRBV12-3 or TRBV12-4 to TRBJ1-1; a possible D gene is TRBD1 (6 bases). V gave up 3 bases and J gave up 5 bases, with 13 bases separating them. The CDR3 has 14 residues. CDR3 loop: CASSFGGAETEAFF. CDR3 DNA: TGTGCCAGCAGTTTTGGGGGCGCAGAAACTGAAGCTTTCTTT.

CDR3 residues: CASSLAGGGAVTGELFF. CDR3 in DNA: TGTGCCAGCAGCCTCGCAGGAGGGGGGGCCGTCACCGGGGAGCTGTTTTTT. V usage is TRBV3-1 and J usage is TRBJ2-2; a possible D gene is TRBD2 (7 bases). This CDR3 has 17 amino acids. The germline V and J ends were trimmed by 4 bases and 4 bases, with 19 bases remaining between them. Germline values: CDR1 LGHDT, CDR2 YNNKEL (reference sequence).

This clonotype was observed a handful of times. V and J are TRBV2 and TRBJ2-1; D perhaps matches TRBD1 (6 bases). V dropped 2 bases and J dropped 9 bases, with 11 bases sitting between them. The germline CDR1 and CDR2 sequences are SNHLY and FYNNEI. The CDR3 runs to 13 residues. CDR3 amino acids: CASSETGSGEQFF. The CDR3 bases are TGTGCCAGCAGTGAAACAGGGAGTGGTGAGCAGTTCTTC.

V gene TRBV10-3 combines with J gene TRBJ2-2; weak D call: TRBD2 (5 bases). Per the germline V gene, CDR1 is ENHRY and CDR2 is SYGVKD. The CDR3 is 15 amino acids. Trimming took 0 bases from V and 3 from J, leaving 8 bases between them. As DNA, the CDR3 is TGTGCCATCAGTGAGTCGTTGAGGGACACCGGGGAGCTGTTTTTT. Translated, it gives CAISESLRDTGELFF.

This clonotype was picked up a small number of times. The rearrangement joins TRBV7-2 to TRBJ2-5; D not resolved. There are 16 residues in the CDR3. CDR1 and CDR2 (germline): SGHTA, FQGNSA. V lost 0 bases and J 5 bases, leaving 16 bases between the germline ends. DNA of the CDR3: TGTGCCAGCAGCTTAGCCCTCTATACTGCGACGGAGACCCAGTACTTC. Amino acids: CASSLALYTATETQYF.

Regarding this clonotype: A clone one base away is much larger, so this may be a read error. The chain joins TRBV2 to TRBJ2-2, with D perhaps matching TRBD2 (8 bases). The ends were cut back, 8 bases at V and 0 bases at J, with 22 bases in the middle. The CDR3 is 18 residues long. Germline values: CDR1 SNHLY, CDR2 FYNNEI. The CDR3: CASCFGTAGVTNTGELFF. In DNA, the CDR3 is TGTGCCAGCTGTTTTGGGACAGCGGGGGTCACGAACACCGGGGAGCTGTTTTTT. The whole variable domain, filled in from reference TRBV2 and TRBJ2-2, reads EPEVTQTPSHQVTQMGQEVILRCVPISNHLYFYWYRQILGQKVEFLVSFYNNEISEKSEIFDDQFSVERPDGSNFTLKIRSTKLEDSAMYFCASCFGTAGVTNTGELFFGEGSRLTVL.

For the CDR3, the DNA is TGTGCCAGCAGCTTGGACATCATCGAGACCCAGTACTTC. Its translation: CASSLDIIETQYF. The chain couples TRBV12-3 or TRBV12-4 to TRBJ2-5; weak D call: TRBD1 (5 bases). The CDR3 loop spans 13 amino acids. The V end was cut by 6 bases, the J end by 5 bases, with 13 bases between.

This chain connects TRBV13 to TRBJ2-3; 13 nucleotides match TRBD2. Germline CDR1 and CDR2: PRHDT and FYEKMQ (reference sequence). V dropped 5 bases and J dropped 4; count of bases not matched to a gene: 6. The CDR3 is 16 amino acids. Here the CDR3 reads CASSAGLAGRADTQYF. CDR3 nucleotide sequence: TGTGCCAGCAGCGCGGGACTAGCGGGACGGGCAGATACGCAGTATTTT.

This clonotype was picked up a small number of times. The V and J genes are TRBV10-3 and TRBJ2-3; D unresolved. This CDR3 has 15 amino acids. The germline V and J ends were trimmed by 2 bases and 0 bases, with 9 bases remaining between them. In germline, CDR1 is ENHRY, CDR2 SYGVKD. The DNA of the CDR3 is TGTGCCATCAGTGAGGGCCAGTTTAGCACAGATACGCAGTATTTT. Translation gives CAISEGQFSTDTQYF.

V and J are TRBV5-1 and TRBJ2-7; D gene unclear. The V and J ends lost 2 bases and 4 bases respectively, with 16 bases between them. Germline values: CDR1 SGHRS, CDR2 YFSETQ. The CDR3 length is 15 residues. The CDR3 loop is CASSFGQTKVYEQYF. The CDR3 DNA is TGCGCCAGCAGCTTCGGGCAGACAAAGGTATACGAGCAGTACTTC.

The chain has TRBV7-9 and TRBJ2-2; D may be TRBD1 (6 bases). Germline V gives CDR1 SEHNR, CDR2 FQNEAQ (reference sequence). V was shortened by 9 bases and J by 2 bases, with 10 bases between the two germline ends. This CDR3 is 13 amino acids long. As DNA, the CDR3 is TGTGCCAGGGGACACTCAAACACCGGGGAGCTGTTTTTT. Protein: CARGHSNTGELFF. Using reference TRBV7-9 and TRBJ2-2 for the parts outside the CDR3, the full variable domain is DTGVSQNPRHKITKRGQNVTFRCDPISEHNRLYWYRQTLGQGPEFLTYFQNEAQLEKSRLLSDRFSAERPKGSFSTLEIQRTEQGDSAMYLCARGHSNTGELFFGEGSRLTVL.

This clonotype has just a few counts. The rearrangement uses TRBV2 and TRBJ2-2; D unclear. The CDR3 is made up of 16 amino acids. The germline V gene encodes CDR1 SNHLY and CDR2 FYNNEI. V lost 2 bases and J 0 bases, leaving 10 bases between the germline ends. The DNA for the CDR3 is TGTGCCAGCAGTGAACGGCAGGTCCCGAACACCGGGGAGCTGTTTTTT. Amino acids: CASSERQVPNTGELFF.

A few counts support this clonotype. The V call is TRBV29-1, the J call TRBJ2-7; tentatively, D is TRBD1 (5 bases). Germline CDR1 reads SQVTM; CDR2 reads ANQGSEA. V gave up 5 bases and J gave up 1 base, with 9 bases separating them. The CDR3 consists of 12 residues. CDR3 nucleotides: TGCAGCGTTCAGCAGGGATCCTACGAGCAGTACTTC. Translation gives CSVQQGSYEQYF.

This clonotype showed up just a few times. The CDR3 DNA follows: TGCAGAGGGACAGGGGGGGAGACCCAGTACTTC. Protein sequence: CRGTGGETQYF. The rearrangement links TRBV20-1 to TRBJ2-5, with 11 bases identical to TRBD1. Germline loops: CDR1 DFQATT, CDR2 SNEGSKA (reference sequence). The CDR3 runs to 11 residues.

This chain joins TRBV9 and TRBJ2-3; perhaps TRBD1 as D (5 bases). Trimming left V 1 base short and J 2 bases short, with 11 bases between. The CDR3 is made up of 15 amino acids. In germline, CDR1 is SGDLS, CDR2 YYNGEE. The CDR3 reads CASSVMGPSTDTQYF. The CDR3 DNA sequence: TGTGCCAGCAGCGTAATGGGGCCCTCCACAGATACGCAGTATTTT.